These 16 T cell receptor beta chains share one sample of origin, sequenced in a study of T cell responses to AZD1222 COVID-19 vaccine (dated by TCRdb to about 2021). The library was built by means of the immunoSEQ multiplex PCR assay. Held by TCRdb, this immuneACCESS table contains in-frame sequences only and omits some clones. Under half of the omission traces to an unresolved V gene where checked; the cause of the rest is unknown. The sample includes more than 110,000 clones, with approximately 90% observed a single time. Clones ranked in the top ten supply about 4.8% of the sample. Read against the paper, the sample's time point label means: baseline before first vaccination. Material: peripheral blood, obtained on day 0 of AZD1222 vaccination. The receptors derive from an adult in good health.

This chain uses TRBV11-1 with TRBJ2-1; D call uncertain. The V end lost 4 bases, the J end lost 4 bases, and 14 bases lay between the germline ends. Germline CDR1 is SGHAT and CDR2 is FQDESV (reference sequence). The CDR3 contains 15 residues. CDR3 in amino acids: CASSSLGAPYNEQFF. The CDR3 bases are TGTGCCAGCAGCTCTCTAGGCGCCCCATACAATGAGCAGTTCTTC.

The chain is built from TRBV6-5 and TRBJ1-6; D is uncertain. V dropped 2 bases and J dropped 0 bases, with 8 bases sitting between them. CDR1 is MNHEY and CDR2 is SVGAGI in the germline V gene. The CDR3 spans 16 residues. Here the CDR3 reads CASSYSRGSYNSPLHF. In DNA, the CDR3 is TGTGCCAGCAGTTACAGTCGGGGCTCCTATAATTCACCCCTCCACTTT.

The chain links TRBV7-8 to TRBJ2-3; TRBD2 aligns across 7 bases. This CDR3 region has 16 residues. V was clipped by 2 bases and J by 5 bases; unmatched bases: 10. Germline CDR1 is SGHVS and CDR2 is FQNEAQ. CDR3 in DNA: TGTGCCAGCAGCTTAATCTCTGCGGGAGCAGTAGATACGCAGTATTTT. Amino acid sequence: CASSLISAGAVDTQYF.

The chain uses TRBV9 and TRBJ2-3; D may be TRBD1 or TRBD2 (5 bases each). V was pared by 2 bases and J by 0 bases, with 19 bases between. Germline lookup yields CDR1 SGDLS and CDR2 YYNGEE. The CDR3 runs 18 residues. The CDR3 nucleotides are TGTGCCAGCAGCGTTCGGGGCGGCTATCAAGGCAGCACAGATACGCAGTATTTT. Protein: CASSVRGGYQGSTDTQYF.

As to this clone: Additional DNA sequences in this sample encode the identical CDR3. This rearrangement joins TRBV7-2 to TRBJ2-7; D is undetermined. V was pared by 5 bases and J by 1 base, with 3 bases between. This CDR3 is built from 11 residues. Germline V gene sequence: CDR1 SGHTA, CDR2 FQGNSA. The CDR3 coding sequence is TGTGCCAGCAGCCCATCCTACGAGCAGTACTTC. It specifies CASSPSYEQYF. The full variable domain, rest sourced from reference TRBV7-2 and TRBJ2-7, is GAGVSQSPSNKVTEKGKDVELRCDPISGHTALYWYRQSLGQGLEFLIYFQGNSAPDKSGLPSDRFSAERTGGSVSTLTIQRTQQEDSAVYLCASSPSYEQYFGPGTRLTVT.

This clone has just a few counts. The genes are TRBV10-3 and TRBJ2-7; 8 bases align to TRBD2. The CDR3 is made up of 14 amino acids. Trimming at V came to 2 bases and at J to 4 bases, leaving 4 bases not matched to a gene. The V gene's germline CDR1 is ENHRY and CDR2 SYGVKD. The DNA of the CDR3 is TGTGCCATCAGTGAGGAGCGGGAGTGGTACGAGCAGTACTTC. Encoded protein: CAISEEREWYEQYF.

The chain couples TRBV5-1 to TRBJ1-1; TRBD1 is a possible D gene (6 bases). The V and J ends lost 0 bases and 10 bases respectively, with 16 bases between them. The germline V gene has CDR1 SGHRS and CDR2 YFSETQ. CDR3 length: 14 amino acids. The CDR3 region has the DNA TGCGCCAGCAGCTTGGCGACGGGGGCGGCTCGAGCTTTCTTT. Translated, it gives CASSLATGAARAFF.

The gene calls are TRBV20-1 and TRBJ2-7; D unresolved. Trimming shortened V by 3 bases and J by 2 bases, and 11 bases separated the two germline ends. The CDR3 sequence is 13 residues long. Germline values: CDR1 DFQATT, CDR2 SNEGSKA (reference sequence). The CDR3 DNA reads as TGCAGTGCTAGTCCCGTTGGCGCCTACGAGCAGTACTTC. This codes for CSASPVGAYEQYF.

This chain connects TRBV28 to TRBJ2-1, with 10 bases identical to TRBD2. The CDR3 is 12 residues long. Germline V gene sequence: CDR1 MDHEN, CDR2 SYDVKM. V was clipped by 5 bases and J by 12 bases; unmatched bases: 4. Here the CDR3 reads CASSPVAGGQFF. The DNA for the CDR3 is TGTGCCAGCAGTCCAGTAGCGGGAGGGCAGTTCTTC.

The chain combines TRBV28 with TRBJ2-7, with 9 bases identical to TRBD1. J lost 6 bases, V lost 10 bases, and 10 bases had no gene match. Germline CDR1 MDHEN, CDR2 SYDVKM. The CDR3 length is 13 residues. CDR3 bases: TGTGCCACCGGGCGGGACAGGGACCGCGAGCAGTACTTC. Encoded protein: CATGRDRDREQYF.

This rearrangement joins TRBV5-5 to TRBJ1-2; D may be TRBD1 (5 bases). The germline V gene encodes CDR1 SGHKS and CDR2 YYEKEE (reference sequence). V was cut by 4 bases and J by 0 bases, with 16 bases left in between. The CDR3 runs 16 residues. The CDR3, as DNA: TGTGCCAGCAGCCCGGGACCTCCAGGGACTAACTATGGCTACACCTTC. This gives the protein CASSPGPPGTNYGYTF.

The chain employs TRBV19 and TRBJ1-1; no reliable D call. The germline V gene has CDR1 LNHDA and CDR2 SQIVND (reference sequence). Trimming took off 0 bases at V and 2 bases at J, with 7 bases between the two ends. The CDR3 has 14 residues. The CDR3 bases are TGTGCCAGTAGTATAGACATGAGAAACACTGAAGCTTTCTTT. As protein: CASSIDMRNTEAFF.

The J gene is TRBJ2-3, the V gene TRBV18; possible D gene TRBD1, 5 bases. This CDR3 is 16 amino acids long. V was clipped by 1 base and J by 2 bases, with 13 bases between them. Per the germline V gene, CDR1 is KGHSH and CDR2 is LQKENI. The CDR3 reads CASSPRDPGSTDTQYF. The CDR3 bases are TGTGCCAGCTCACCACGTGATCCAGGGTCCACAGATACGCAGTATTTT.

The V and J genes are TRBV5-1 and TRBJ2-1; 10 bases align to TRBD2. Losses at the gene ends were 1 base for V and 9 bases for J; bases not matched to a gene: 4. In germline, CDR1 is SGHRS, CDR2 YFSETQ. The CDR3 is made up of 14 amino acids. CDR3 nucleotides: TGCGCCAGCAGCTTGACTAGCGGGACGGTTGAGCAGTTCTTC. This sequence encodes CASSLTSGTVEQFF.

The CDR3 here is CASKKTGTGFDEQYF. The CDR3 DNA reads TGTGCCAGTAAGAAGACCGGGACAGGGTTCGACGAGCAGTACTTC. The rearrangement links TRBV19 to TRBJ2-7; 9 bases map to TRBD1. The CDR3 sequence is 15 residues long. Germline V gene sequence: CDR1 LNHDA, CDR2 SQIVND (reference sequence). Trimming removed 7 bases from V and 5 bases from J; junction bases left unmatched: 12.

Here the CDR3 reads CASSVGNNEQFF. Written as DNA, the CDR3 is TGTGCCAGCAGCGTAGGTAACAATGAGCAGTTCTTC. The chain is built from TRBV9 and TRBJ2-1; unclear D gene. V was trimmed by 0 bases and J by 5 bases, leaving 3 bases between them. This CDR3 contains 12 residues. Germline V gene data show CDR1 as SGDLS and CDR2 as YYNGEE.